Listed below are T cell receptor beta chains from one sample, sequenced in a study of blood T cell repertoires in COVID-19. Clones were read by immunoSEQ multiplex PCR, and TCRdb kept only the in-frame ones, dropping some. Among roughly 240,000 clones listed, roughly 86% were seen once. Sequencing was carried out using peripheral blood. These receptors all come from a man younger than 30 with active or convalescent COVID-19. Each CDR3 is given with its conserved first and last residue. D genes are given only for firm matches. Not every row has a clone size; where given, it reads once, few, many or a size class.

>TRBJ1-4|NA|TRBV29-1|TRBD1
TGCAGCGTTGCAGACAGGGTCCTCGAAGAAAAACTGTTTTTT
CSVADRVLEEKLFF
>TRBJ1-5|few|TRBV28|NA
TGTGCCAGCAGTTTGTCCCTGTCCAGGGTAGAGAATCAGCCCCAGCATTTT
CASSLSLSRVENQPQHF
>TRBJ2-7|NA|TRBV6-5|NA
TGTGCCAGCAGTTACTCCATAGGCGGGAACTCCTACGAGCAGTACTTC
CASSYSIGGNSYEQYF
>TRBJ2-2|many|TRBV10-3|TRBD2
TGTGCCATCAGTGAAGGAGCGGGGGACACCGGGGAGCTGTTTTTT
CAISEGAGDTGELFF
>TRBJ2-7|NA|TRBV28|TRBD1
TGTGCCAGCGCCCCCGGACAGGGGACGCACGAGCAGTACTTC
CASAPGQGTHEQYF
>TRBJ2-3|NA|TRBV24-1|TRBD2
TGTGCCACCAGTGCTAGCGGAACAGATACGCAGTATTTT
CATSASGTDTQYF
>TRBJ2-5|NA|TRBV11-2|NA
TGTGCCAGCAGCTTAGTGGCCGTGGAAGAGACCCAGTACTTC
CASSLVAVEETQYF
>TRBJ1-1|few|TRBV7-3|NA
TGTGCCAGCAGCTTCTCCACGCCAGGGGTAACTGAAGCTTTCTTT
CASSFSTPGVTEAFF
>TRBJ2-7|once|TRBV19|TRBD1
TGTGCCAGTTCCCCCCGGGACAGGGGGATCTACGAGCAGTACTTC
CASSPRDRGIYEQYF
>TRBJ2-3|NA|TRBV29-1|TRBD2
TGCAGCGTTGAGATGGGGCCCCGAGCGGGAGAGTGGTGGAATACGCAGTATTTT
CSVEMGPRAGEWWNTQYF
>TRBJ2-2|NA|TRBV5-1|TRBD2
TGCGCCAGCAGCCCAAAGCGGGGGCGAGGCACCGGGGAGCTGTTTTTT
CASSPKRGRGTGELFF
>TRBJ1-4|NA|TRBV2|NA
TGTGCCAGCAGTGGCATCACAGGTGAAAAACTGTTTTTT
CASSGITGEKLFF
>TRBJ2-1|NA|TRBV12-3/TRBV12-4|TRBD1
TGTGCCAGCAGTTTAAAGGGGGCGCATGAGCAGTTCTTC
CASSLKGAHEQFF